These 21 T cell receptor beta chains were all obtained from the same sample, sequenced in a study of vaccination and CD4 T cells after COVID-19. Documented treatment: approximately 11-day PBMC culture with coronavirus spike peptide pools or control peptides (ViraFEST assay). What these receptors recognize is not known. An Oncomine TCR Beta short-read assay was used to sequence the DNA from cultured CD4+ T cells. TCRdb used MiXCR to reprocess the PCR reads, holding one entry per CDR3 protein. This repertoire shows about 18,000 distinct CDR3 sequences, 70% found once; its top ten account for around 5.4%. Sequenced: CD4+ T cells from blood, cultured in vitro. These TCRs come from a human donor who had recovered from COVID-19.

The rearrangement links TRBV2 to TRBJ1-6; D possibly corresponds to TRBD1 (6 bases). Germline V gene sequence: CDR1 SNHLY, CDR2 FYNNEI. This CDR3 is built from 15 residues. Trimming removed 3 bases from V and 9 bases from J, with 15 bases in between. CDR3 sequence (DNA): TGTGCCAGCAGTGACGAAGTCTACAGGGTTTCACCCCTCCACTTT. Protein product: CASSDEVYRVSPLHF.

The chain employs TRBV6-2 or TRBV6-3 and TRBJ1-2; D unclear. Germline lookup yields CDR1 MNHEY and CDR2 SVGEGT. V was trimmed by 11 bases and J by 5 bases, leaving 15 bases between them. The CDR3 contains 12 residues. CDR3 DNA: TGTGCCTCCGGCGTCCTACCATATGGCTACACCTTC. It translates to CASGVLPYGYTF.

The rearrangement uses TRBV6-2 or TRBV6-3 and TRBJ1-5; TRBD1 matches at 8 bases. V lost 4 bases, J lost 7 bases, and 9 bases stayed unmatched. CDR1 is MNHEY, CDR2 SVGEGT, per germline. The CDR3 sequence is 15 residues long. The CDR3, as DNA: TGTGCCAGCAGTTCGATGGACAGGGAAGGCCAGCCCCAGCATTTT. As protein: CASSSMDREGQPQHF.

V gene TRBV7-9 combines with J gene TRBJ1-2; D unresolved. The CDR3 sequence is 14 residues long. V lost 5 bases to trimming and J lost 4 bases, with 14 bases between them. Looked up from germline, CDR1 is SEHNR and CDR2 is FQNEAQ (reference sequence). The CDR3 bases are TGTGCCAGCAGCCCTGGGCCGGGAGCCTATGGCTACACCTTC. Encoded protein: CASSPGPGAYGYTF.

Judged by abundance, this clonotype is large. In DNA form, the CDR3 reads TGTGCCACGTCCCATAGACAGGGGGACGGGGCTTTCTTT. It translates to CATSHRQGDGAFF. J is TRBJ1-1 and V is TRBV6-1; 9 nucleotides align to TRBD1. CDR1 and CDR2 (germline): MNHNS, SASEGT. Trimming cost V 10 bases and J 11 bases; bases outside gene matches: 14. The CDR3 is 13 residues long.

The chain combines TRBV6-2 or TRBV6-3 with TRBJ2-3; 7 bases fit TRBD2. Germline CDR1 is MNHEY and CDR2 is SVGEGT. This CDR3 is built from 15 residues. J lost 3 bases, V lost 4 bases, and 7 bases had no gene match. The CDR3 protein is CASSLGGPGTDTQYF. Written as DNA, the CDR3 is TGTGCCAGCAGTTTGGGAGGGCCCGGGACAGATACGCAGTATTTT.

In its sample, this clonotype was seen a few times. The chain combines TRBV6-1 with TRBJ1-5; 8 nucleotides match TRBD1. The CDR3 loop spans 14 amino acids. The germline V gene encodes CDR1 MNHNS and CDR2 SASEGT. Trimming removed 4 bases from V and 6 bases from J; junction bases left unmatched: 5. CDR3 sequence (DNA): TGTGCCAGCAGTGCGGACAGGGTTCTTCAGCCCCAGCATTTT. It yields the protein CASSADRVLQPQHF.

V gene TRBV27 combines with J gene TRBJ2-5, with TRBD1 as a possible D gene (5 bases). The CDR3 is 16 amino acids. V was cut by 2 bases and J by 0 bases, with 13 bases left in between. Germline V gives CDR1 MNHEY, CDR2 SMNVEV (reference sequence). CDR3: CASSLRYRQNQETQYF. The CDR3 coding sequence is TGTGCCAGCAGTTTACGCTACAGACAGAACCAAGAGACCCAGTACTTC.

CDR3 bases: TGTGCCACCAGCCTAGGGGGGACCGGCTACACCTTC. Translating it yields CATSLGGTGYTF. The V and J genes are TRBV24-1 and TRBJ1-2, with a possible D match to TRBD1 (6 bases). CDR3 length equals 12 residues. Between the trimmed V and J ends, which lost 7 bases and 8 bases, there was a span of 13 bases. Germline CDR1 reads KGHDR; CDR2 reads SFDVKD.

The chain couples TRBV10-1 to TRBJ1-5, with 7 positions matching TRBD1. V dropped 6 bases and J dropped 4; count of bases not matched to a gene: 6. The CDR3 spans 14 residues. Looked up from germline, CDR1 is WNHNN and CDR2 is SYGVQD (reference sequence). CDR3 residues: CASRRTGENQPQHF. DNA of the CDR3: TGCGCCAGCAGGCGAACAGGGGAGAATCAGCCCCAGCATTTT.

The gene calls are TRBV20-1 and TRBJ1-2, with 9 bases fitting TRBD1. This CDR3 has 16 amino acids. The germline gives CDR1 DFQATT, CDR2 SNEGSKA (reference sequence). The J segment lost 8 bases and the V segment lost 0 bases, leaving 13 bases of the junction unmatched. As DNA, the CDR3 is TGCAGTGCTAGAGACCACAGGGGGCTACGCGACTGGGGCTACACCTTC. Its protein product is CSARDHRGLRDWGYTF.

The chain recombines TRBV20-1 with TRBJ1-1; 7 nucleotides line up with TRBD1. Trimming removed 6 bases from V and 11 bases from J; junction bases left unmatched: 12. There are 12 residues in the CDR3. Per germline, CDR1 DFQATT and CDR2 SNEGSKA (reference sequence). In DNA, the CDR3 is TGCAGTGCCGGGACAGCCACTTCGGGGGCTTTCTTT. Protein product: CSAGTATSGAFF.

V and J are TRBV7-2 and TRBJ2-7, with a possible D match to TRBD1 (5 bases). Germline-derived CDR1 and CDR2 are SGHTA and FQGNSA. V was shortened by 4 bases and J by 5 bases, with 9 bases between the two germline ends. This CDR3 comprises 12 residues. This CDR3 is CASSSRVNEQYF. CDR3 DNA sequence: TGTGCCAGCAGCTCCAGGGTCAACGAGCAGTACTTC.

This clonotype was detected only a few times. The chain combines TRBV7-9 with TRBJ1-6, with unresolved D. With 0 bases removed from V and 3 bases from J, the gap between germline ends came to 12 bases. Germline loops: CDR1 SEHNR, CDR2 FQNEAQ (reference sequence). The CDR3 sequence is 17 residues long. In DNA, the CDR3 is TGTGCCAGCAGCTTAGCAGGACGGGGAAGCTATAATTCACCCCTCCACTTT. Protein product: CASSLAGRGSYNSPLHF.

V usage is TRBV7-3 and J usage is TRBJ2-2; weak D call: TRBD1 (5 bases). The germline V gene encodes CDR1 SGHTA and CDR2 FQGTGA. This CDR3 spans 18 amino acids. Trimming took 1 base from V and 0 from J, leaving 15 bases between them. The CDR3 loop reads CASSLRLGRATNTGELFF. CDR3 sequence (DNA): TGTGCCAGCAGCTTAAGGCTCGGCAGGGCGACGAACACCGGGGAGCTGTTTTTT.

J is TRBJ1-2 and V is TRBV7-9; 8 bases map to TRBD1. The CDR3 totals 15 residues. The J segment lost 8 bases and the V segment lost 2 bases, leaving 10 bases of the junction unmatched. Germline V gene sequence: CDR1 SEHNR, CDR2 FQNEAQ (reference sequence). The CDR3 loop reads CASSLSGGTGHGYTF. The CDR3 nucleotides are TGTGCCAGCAGCTTATCTGGGGGGACAGGTCACGGCTACACCTTC.

The rearrangement links TRBV18 to TRBJ1-2; tentatively, D is TRBD1 (5 bases). V lost 2 bases and J 6 bases, leaving 19 bases between the germline ends. Germline assignment: CDR1 KGHSH and CDR2 LQKENI. The length of the CDR3 is 16 residues. The CDR3 region has the DNA TGTGCCAGCTCACCAGATTTGGGGCTTCGCCCTAATGGCTACACCTTC. Protein sequence: CASSPDLGLRPNGYTF.

This clonotype was observed a few times. One end of the junction fails to match germline, which may point to a read error. The gene calls are TRBV11-2 and TRBJ1-2; D not certain. This CDR3 has 9 residues. CDR1 is SGHAT and CDR2 is FQNNGV in the germline V gene. In nucleotides, the CDR3 is TGTGCCAGCAGCTTGGCAGGCGACTTC. It yields the protein CASSLAGDF.

The chain joins TRBV7-9 to TRBJ2-5; the D is unclear. CDR3 length: 17 amino acids. Germline CDR1 reads SEHNR; CDR2 reads FQNEAQ (reference sequence). V was pared by 0 bases and J by 2 bases, with 16 bases between. The CDR3 protein is CASSLAVALGPQETQYF. The CDR3 DNA reads TGTGCCAGCAGCTTAGCTGTGGCATTGGGCCCACAAGAGACCCAGTACTTC.

The genes are TRBV5-1 and TRBJ2-4; TRBD2 agrees at 8 bases. Germline V lookup: CDR1 SGHRS, CDR2 YFSETQ. The length of the CDR3 is 18 residues. The V and J ends lost 4 bases and 2 bases, in that order; junction bases with no gene match: 14. The CDR3 sequence is CASSPGGAGAGTKNIQYF. Here the CDR3 DNA reads TGCGCCAGCAGCCCCGGGGGAGCGGGAGCGGGAACCAAAAACATTCAGTACTTC. Complete variable domain (other parts from reference TRBV5-1 and TRBJ2-4): KAGVTQTPRYLIKTRGQQVTLSCSPISGHRSVSWYQQTPGQGLQFLFEYFSETQRNKGNFPGRFSGRQFSNSRSEMNVSTLELGDSALYLCASSPGGAGAGTKNIQYFGAGTRLSVL.

This clonotype was seen just once. V gene TRBV29-1 combines with J gene TRBJ2-5; no reliable D call. There are 12 residues in the CDR3. Trimming cost V 3 bases and J 4 bases, with 9 bases left between them. Germline V gene sequence: CDR1 SQVTM, CDR2 ANQGSEA. The CDR3 DNA reads as TGCAGCGTTGAGGGGTATGGAGAGACCCAGTACTTC. This encodes CSVEGYGETQYF.